The present T cell receptor beta chain was sequenced within a study of cytomegalovirus exposure and HLA in healthy donors. Findings and limits, study-wide: Immune exposure information available was restricted to CMV serostatus. A later analysis showed that HLA-associated TCR beta chains had undergone more clonal expansion than equally common others. Most TCR sequences were rare, but some public TCRs occurred in many donors.

PCR used 60 Vbeta primers and 13 Jbeta primers. In the authors' workflow: A later analysis counted about 80 million unique TCR beta chains, some 11 million shared. Method: immunoSEQ multiplex PCR; TCRdb's copy keeps in-frame clones and lacks some. V, J and clone size were drawn from that table, and D and trimming were deduced from the DNA. The sample has about 200,000 clones, 80% to 90% seen once; the top ten hold approximately 0.31%. The length of the CDR3 is 14 residues. Germline V gene sequence: CDR1 SGHTA, CDR2 FQGNSA. Unmatched junction bases numbered 3, after V lost 1 base and J lost 3 bases. Remarks on this clone: The antigen remains unidentified.

The sequencing sample was made of PBMCs. This sequence originates from a woman aged 25-40 years in good health and CMV-seronegative. This sequence joins TRBV7-2 and TRBJ2-7; 7 bases line up with TRBD2. CDR3 DNA sequence: TGTGCCAGCAGCTTAGGGCTAGCGGTCTACGAGCAGTACTTC. Protein: CASSLGLAVYEQYF.